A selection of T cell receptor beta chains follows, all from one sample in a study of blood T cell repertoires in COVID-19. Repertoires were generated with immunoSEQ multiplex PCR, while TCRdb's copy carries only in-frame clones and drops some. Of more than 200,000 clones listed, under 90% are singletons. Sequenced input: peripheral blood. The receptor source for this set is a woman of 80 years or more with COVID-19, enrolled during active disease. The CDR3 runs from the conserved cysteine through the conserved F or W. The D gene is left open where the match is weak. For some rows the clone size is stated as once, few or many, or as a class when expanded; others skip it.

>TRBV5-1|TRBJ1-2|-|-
CASSFIKGQSNYGYTF
TGCGCCAGCAGTTTTATTAAGGGGCAGTCTAACTATGGCTACACCTTC
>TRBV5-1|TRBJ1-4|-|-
CASSFTGQNEKLFF
TGCGCCAGCAGCTTTACAGGACAAAATGAAAAACTGTTTTTT
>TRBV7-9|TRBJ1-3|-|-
CASSLVPAEGNTIYF
TGTGCCAGCAGCTTAGTACCCGCGGAAGGAAACACCATATATTTT
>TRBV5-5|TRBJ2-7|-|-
CASSFASNGEQYF
TGTGCCAGCAGCTTCGCATCGAACGGGGAGCAGTACTTC
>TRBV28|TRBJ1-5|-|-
CASSSGLGNQPQHF
TGTGCCAGCAGTTCAGGGTTGGGCAATCAGCCCCAGCATTTT
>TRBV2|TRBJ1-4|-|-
CASSDGGAGEKLFF
TGTGCCAGCAGTGATGGGGGCGCAGGAGAAAAACTGTTTTTT
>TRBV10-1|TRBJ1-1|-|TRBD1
CASSRTGSEAFF
TGCGCCAGCAGCCGGACAGGCTCCGAAGCTTTCTTT
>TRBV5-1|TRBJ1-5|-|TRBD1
CASSPQGASNQPQHF
TGCGCCAGCAGCCCGCAGGGGGCTAGCAATCAGCCCCAGCATTTT
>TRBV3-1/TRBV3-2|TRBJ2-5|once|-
CASSRAGPQETQYF
TGTGCCAGCAGCCGGGCGGGGCCACAAGAGACCCAGTACTTC
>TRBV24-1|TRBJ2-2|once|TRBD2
CATSDPRTSANTGELFF
TGTGCCACCAGTGATCCCCGGACTAGCGCGAACACCGGGGAGCTGTTTTTT
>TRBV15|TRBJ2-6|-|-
CATSRRGTGANVLTF
TGTGCCACCAGCAGAAGGGGGACTGGGGCCAACGTCCTGACTTTC
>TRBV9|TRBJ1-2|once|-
CASSDTGYGYTF
TGTGCCAGCAGCGATACAGGGTATGGCTACACCTTC
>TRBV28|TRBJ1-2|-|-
CASSFGQLNYGYTF
TGTGCCAGCAGTTTTGGGCAGCTTAACTATGGCTACACCTTC
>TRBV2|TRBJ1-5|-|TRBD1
CASGGQGIQPQHF
TGTGCCAGCGGAGGACAGGGGATTCAGCCCCAGCATTTT
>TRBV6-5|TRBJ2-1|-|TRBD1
CASSLRDRVSDEQFF
TGTGCCAGCAGTCTCCGGGACAGGGTGTCCGATGAGCAGTTCTTC
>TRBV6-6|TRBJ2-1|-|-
CASSPSGGEQFF
TGTGCCAGCAGCCCGAGTGGGGGGGAGCAGTTCTTC
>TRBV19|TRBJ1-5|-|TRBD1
CASSIGGQSSNQPQHF
TGTGCCAGTAGTATTGGGGGACAGTCGAGCAATCAGCCCCAGCATTTT
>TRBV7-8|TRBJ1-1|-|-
CASRKKGGAEAFF
TGTGCCAGCAGGAAAAAGGGAGGTGCTGAAGCTTTCTTT
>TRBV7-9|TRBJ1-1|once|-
CASSLAEQSGAFF
TGTGCCAGCAGCTTAGCGGAACAGAGTGGAGCTTTCTTT